This T cell receptor beta chain was obtained from a study of blood T cell repertoires in COVID-19. Study background: Whether acute or convalescent, the COVID-19 samples came from the United States, Italy and Spain.

Assay used: immunoSEQ multiplex PCR; TCRdb lists only in-frame clones, some missing. The table shows approximately 300,000 clones, with roughly 86% occurring only once. Sequenced input: peripheral blood. The sequence derives from a woman between 50 and 59 years old with acute or convalescent COVID-19.

CDR3 region: CASSLQQGVVNTEAFF. The CDR3 bases are TGCGCCAGCAGCTTGCAACAGGGGGTAGTGAACACTGAAGCTTTCTTT. This chain connects TRBV5-1 to TRBJ1-1; 8 positions match TRBD1. CDR3 length: 16 residues. The V gene end was trimmed by 1 base and the J gene end by 0 bases; junction bases not matched to a gene: 5. Germline assignment: CDR1 SGHRS and CDR2 YFSETQ.